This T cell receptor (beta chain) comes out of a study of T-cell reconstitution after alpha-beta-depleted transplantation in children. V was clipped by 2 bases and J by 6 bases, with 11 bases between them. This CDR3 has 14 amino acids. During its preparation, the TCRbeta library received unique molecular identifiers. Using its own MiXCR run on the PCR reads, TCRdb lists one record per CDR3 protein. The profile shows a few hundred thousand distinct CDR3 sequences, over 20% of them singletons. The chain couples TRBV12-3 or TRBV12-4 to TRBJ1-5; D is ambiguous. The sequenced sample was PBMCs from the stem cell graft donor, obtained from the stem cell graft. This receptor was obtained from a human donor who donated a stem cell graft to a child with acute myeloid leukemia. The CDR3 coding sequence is TGTGCCAGCAGTTTAAGGAAAGGGAGTCAGCCCCAGCATTTT. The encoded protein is CASSLRKGSQPQHF.